This T cell receptor beta chain was obtained from a study of CD4 and CD8 cells across lung adenocarcinoma regions. Between the trimmed V and J ends, which lost 2 bases and 2 bases, there was a span of 9 bases. The germline V gene has CDR1 MNHEY and CDR2 SVGAGI. The CDR3 contains 14 residues. Samples came from patients with localized non-small cell lung adenocarcinoma. This clonotype was seen a single time. TCRdb passed the PCR reads through MiXCR, listing each CDR3 protein once. The data hold approximately 4,200 distinct CDR3 sequences, with 55% to 75% observed a single time. Sequencing was performed on CD4+ T cells from the center of a lung tumor. The V gene is TRBV6-5, the J gene TRBJ2-5; tentative D call: TRBD2 (5 bases). The source of this sequence is a male donor with lung adenocarcinoma. The CD4 and CD8 labels of this study may be unreliable. The CDR3 DNA reads TGTGCCAGCAGTTACACGGGATTTCAAGAGACCCAGTACTTC. It yields the protein CASSYTGFQETQYF.